The 27 T cell receptor beta chains below all came from one sample that was sequenced in a study of cytomegalovirus exposure and HLA in healthy donors (dated by TCRdb to the late 2010s). Library generation was performed with the immunoSEQ multiplex PCR assay. The multiplex PCR relied on a mix of 60 forward primers for TCR Vbeta segments and 13 reverse primers for TCR Jbeta segments. TCRdb mirrors the immuneACCESS table, restricted to in-frame sequences. Some clones are absent from its copies; in checked studies, under half trace to an unresolved V gene, and the reason for the others is unknown. The sample table lists about 220,000 clones, more than 65% of them with a count of one. The ten largest clones take up 0.63% of the sample. Material: PBMCs. Receptors were obtained from a man between 18 and 29 years old in good health and CMV-seronegative.

J is TRBJ1-1 and V is TRBV6-1; D remains ambiguous. Germline-derived CDR1 and CDR2 are MNHNS and SASEGT. This CDR3 region has 14 residues. V lost 5 bases, J lost 3 bases, and 13 bases lay in between. The chain's CDR3 is CASSILSRDTEAFF. CDR3 in DNA: TGTGCCAGCAGTATACTCTCGAGGGACACTGAAGCTTTCTTT.

V usage is TRBV28 and J usage is TRBJ2-3; D is undetermined. V lost 4 bases and J lost 0, with 5 bases in between. CDR1 and CDR2 from the germline V gene are MDHEN and SYDVKM. The CDR3 totals 13 residues. The CDR3 spells CASSSGSTDTQYF. As DNA, the CDR3 is TGTGCCAGCAGTTCCGGGAGCACAGATACGCAGTATTTT.

V usage is TRBV5-6 and J usage is TRBJ2-7; a possible D gene is TRBD2 (7 bases). The CDR3 extends over 17 amino acids. CDR1 and CDR2 from the germline V gene are SGHDT and YYEEEE. V gave up 6 bases and J gave up 4 bases, with 26 bases separating them. CDR3 in amino acids: CASIRRGTTRPPYEQYF. DNA for the CDR3: TGTGCCAGCATCCGGAGGGGGACTACGCGGCCACCGTACGAGCAGTACTTC.

This rearrangement joins TRBV5-1 to TRBJ2-5, with TRBD1 identical over 9 bases. Germline V CDR1 and CDR2: SGHRS, YFSETQ. The CDR3 has 17 residues. The J segment lost 2 bases and the V segment lost 4 bases, leaving 12 bases of the junction unmatched. CDR3 bases: TGCGCCAGCAGCGGCCTTACAGGGGGCGAAATTCAAGAGACCCAGTACTTC. Translation gives CASSGLTGGEIQETQYF.

This clone was recorded once. The V and J genes are TRBV7-9 and TRBJ1-1; D perhaps matches TRBD1 (6 bases). This CDR3 is built from 14 residues. The germline CDR1 and CDR2 sequences are SEHNR and FQNEAQ (reference sequence). V lost 1 base and J lost 4, with 10 bases in between. CDR3 nucleotides: TGTGCCAGCAGCTTAGTTGCAGGGGCCACTGAAGCTTTCTTT. Its protein is CASSLVAGATEAFF.

This chain connects TRBV2 to TRBJ1-2; perhaps TRBD1 as D (6 bases). CDR1 and CDR2 (germline): SNHLY, FYNNEI. Trimming took off 4 bases at V and 0 bases at J, with 9 bases between the two ends. CDR3 length: 14 residues. Here the CDR3 DNA reads TGTGCCAGCAGTGCGGACAGCCCTAACTATGGCTACACCTTC. Translated, it gives CASSADSPNYGYTF.

This chain links TRBV28 with TRBJ1-5; TRBD1 agrees at 12 bases. Germline CDR1 reads MDHEN; CDR2 reads SYDVKM. V gave up 5 bases and J gave up 5 bases; unmatched junction bases: 7. The CDR3 loop spans 16 amino acids. Here the CDR3 DNA reads TGTGCCAGCAGTCCTACCGGGACAGGGGGCTATCAGCCCCAGCATTTT. Encoded protein: CASSPTGTGGYQPQHF.

This chain joins TRBV5-1 and TRBJ1-2; the D is unclear. Trimming cost V 0 bases and J 4 bases, with 10 bases left between them. There are 14 residues in the CDR3. Germline lookup yields CDR1 SGHRS and CDR2 YFSETQ. The CDR3 region has the DNA TGCGCCAGCAGCTTGGCCCCCCCGGGCTATGGCTACACCTTC. It codes for CASSLAPPGYGYTF.

The rearrangement links TRBV2 to TRBJ1-2; maybe TRBD1 (5 bases). Germline values: CDR1 SNHLY, CDR2 FYNNEI. The V and J ends lost 6 bases and 4 bases respectively, with 9 bases between them. CDR3 size: 12 residues. The CDR3 DNA is TGTGCCAGCAGGGACACCCCCTATGGCTACACCTTC. This sequence encodes CASRDTPYGYTF. Full variable domain (rest looked up from reference TRBV2 and TRBJ1-2): EPEVTQTPSHQVTQMGQEVILRCVPISNHLYFYWYRQILGQKVEFLVSFYNNEISEKSEIFDDQFSVERPDGSNFTLKIRSTKLEDSAMYFCASRDTPYGYTFGSGTRLTVV.

A few counts support this clone. The J gene is TRBJ2-7, the V gene TRBV5-6; 7 nucleotides match TRBD1. The CDR3 extends over 15 amino acids. Per the germline V gene, CDR1 is SGHDT and CDR2 is YYEEEE. Trimming cost V 0 bases and J 0 bases; bases outside gene matches: 3. The CDR3 region has the DNA TGTGCCAGCAGCTTGGGGGGACAGAACTCCTACGAGCAGTACTTC. This sequence encodes CASSLGGQNSYEQYF.

The chain recombines TRBV10-3 with TRBJ1-3, with TRBD1 matching 9 bases. The junction had 3 bases not matched to a gene; V was cut back by 7 bases and J by 2 bases. This CDR3 has 14 amino acids. The germline V gene has CDR1 ENHRY and CDR2 SYGVKD. The CDR3 nucleotides read TGTGCCATCAAGGACAGGGGTACTGGAAACACCATATATTTT. Translated: CAIKDRGTGNTIYF.

This clone was detected only once. The chain is built from TRBV15 and TRBJ2-3; TRBD2 aligns across 7 bases. There are 16 residues in the CDR3. The J segment lost 4 bases and the V segment lost 0 bases, leaving 7 bases of the junction unmatched. Germline values: CDR1 LNHNV, CDR2 YYDKDF (reference sequence). Here the CDR3 reads CATSRDVAGVADTQYF. The CDR3, as DNA: TGTGCCACCAGCAGAGACGTGGCGGGAGTCGCAGATACGCAGTATTTT.

The V call is TRBV30, the J call TRBJ1-2, with 11 bases lining up with TRBD1. Trimming at V came to 0 bases and at J to 8 bases, leaving 2 bases not matched to a gene. The CDR3 consists of 13 residues. CDR1 is GTSNPN and CDR2 is SVGIG in the germline V gene (reference sequence). The CDR3 spells CAWSVRTGGGYTF. The CDR3, as DNA: TGTGCCTGGAGTGTTAGGACAGGGGGCGGCTACACCTTC.

The gene calls are TRBV9 and TRBJ1-5; 8 bases agree with TRBD1. In germline, CDR1 is SGDLS, CDR2 YYNGEE. V was pared by 5 bases and J by 7 bases, with 11 bases of the junction left unmatched. This CDR3 spans 15 amino acids. Here the CDR3 DNA reads TGTGCCAGCAGTCCCGGGACAGGTCCTTTACAGCCCCAGCATTTT. It translates to CASSPGTGPLQPQHF. The full variable domain, its missing parts supplied by reference TRBV9 and TRBJ1-5, is DSGVTQTPKHLITATGQRVTLRCSPRSGDLSVYWYQQSLDQGLQFLIQYYNGEERAKGNILERFSAQQFPDLHSELNLSSLELGDSALYFCASSPGTGPLQPQHFGDGTRLSIL.

This chain connects TRBV9 to TRBJ2-3; 9 bases are shared with TRBD2. With 0 bases clipped from V and 1 base from J, the junction kept 3 bases outside the gene matches. There are 16 residues in the CDR3. From germline, CDR1 is SGDLS and CDR2 YYNGEE. CDR3 protein: CASSVGLAGRTDTQYF. CDR3 sequence (DNA): TGTGCCAGCAGCGTAGGGCTAGCGGGACGCACAGATACGCAGTATTTT.

Concerning this clone itself: A junction boundary mismatches the germline segment, possibly from a read error. CDR3 loop: CASTGQELGAPSLF. For the CDR3, the DNA is TGCGCCAGCACGGGACAGGAATTGGGTGCGCCCTCCCTATTT. V usage is TRBV5-1 and J usage is TRBJ1-1; 8 positions match TRBD1. Germline V CDR1 and CDR2: SGHRS, YFSETQ. CDR3 size: 14 residues. Full variable domain (rest looked up from reference TRBV5-1 and TRBJ1-1): KAGVTQTPRYLIKTRGQQVTLSCSPISGHRSVSWYQQTPGQGLQFLFEYFSETQRNKGNFPGRFSGRQFSNSRSEMNVSTLELGDSALYLCASTGQELGAPSLFGQGTRLTVV.

The V gene is TRBV19, the J gene TRBJ2-3, with 12 bases identical to TRBD2. The CDR3 has 16 amino acids. Germline lookup yields CDR1 LNHDA and CDR2 SQIVND (reference sequence). J gave up 5 bases and V 5 bases, and 8 bases lay outside the gene matches. CDR3 sequence (DNA): TGTGCCAGTAGTGCACCTAGCGGGAGGGCAAGAGATACGCAGTATTTT. This sequence encodes CASSAPSGRARDTQYF.

V and J are TRBV6-5 and TRBJ1-5; D unresolved. CDR3 length equals 14 residues. Looked up from germline, CDR1 is MNHEY and CDR2 is SVGAGI. The V gene lost 4 bases and the J gene lost 0 bases, with 7 bases spanning the gap. CDR3 in DNA: TGTGCCAGCAGTTTGATGAGTAGCAATCAGCCCCAGCATTTT. This encodes CASSLMSSNQPQHF.

Note on this clone: Other DNA sequences in this sample translate to the same CDR3. V is TRBV7-3 and J is TRBJ1-1; 9 bases map to TRBD1. Germline-derived CDR1 and CDR2 are SGHTA and FQGTGA. This CDR3 contains 13 residues. After removal of 3 bases from V and 4 bases from J, the junction contained 0 bases not matched to a gene. CDR3 nucleotides: TGTGCCAGCAGCTTGACAGGGGGCACTGAAGCTTTCTTT. Translating it yields CASSLTGGTEAFF.

This sequence joins TRBV5-1 and TRBJ2-7; D perhaps matches TRBD1 (5 bases). The CDR3 totals 15 residues. V lost 1 base and J 2 bases, leaving 13 bases between the germline ends. Germline V CDR1 and CDR2: SGHRS, YFSETQ. This CDR3 reads CASSLSGMKTYEQYF. CDR3 bases: TGCGCCAGCAGCTTGTCAGGGATGAAGACCTACGAGCAGTACTTC.

V and J are TRBV11-2 and TRBJ1-3, with D unresolved. The V end was cut by 1 base, the J end by 0 bases, with 4 bases between. Looked up from germline, CDR1 is SGHAT and CDR2 is FQNNGV. This CDR3 spans 14 amino acids. CDR3 loop: CASSLGHSGNTIYF. CDR3 nucleotide sequence: TGTGCCAGCAGCTTAGGTCACTCTGGAAACACCATATATTTT.

The rearrangement uses TRBV28 and TRBJ1-3, with 7 bases identical to TRBD1. Germline trimming cut 6 bases from V and 0 bases from J; bases unmatched to any gene: 5. The CDR3 extends over 15 amino acids. Germline assignment: CDR1 MDHEN and CDR2 SYDVKM. CDR3 loop: CASRQTGFSGNTIYF. Written as DNA, the CDR3 is TGTGCCAGCAGACAGACAGGGTTCTCTGGAAACACCATATATTTT.

Comments on this clone: The sample carries other DNA sequences with the same CDR3. This chain uses TRBV2 with TRBJ2-6; no reliable D call. V lost 5 bases, J lost 0 bases, and 5 bases lay in between. This CDR3 has 14 amino acids. Germline loops: CDR1 SNHLY, CDR2 FYNNEI. DNA for the CDR3: TGTGCCAGCAGTCGGTACTCTGGGGCCAACGTCCTGACTTTC. It codes for CASSRYSGANVLTF.

V and J are TRBV2 and TRBJ2-5; possible D gene TRBD1, 5 bases. This CDR3 is built from 11 residues. Germline V CDR1 and CDR2: SNHLY, FYNNEI. With 6 bases removed from V and 4 bases from J, the gap between germline ends came to 6 bases. The CDR3 DNA follows: TGTGCCAGCAGCAGGGCAGAGACCCAGTACTTC. Protein sequence: CASSRAETQYF.

In this sample, this clone turned up a few times. The V gene is TRBV5-6, the J gene TRBJ1-5; 10 positions agree with TRBD1. This CDR3 is 15 amino acids long. V trimming: 0 bases; J trimming: 4 bases; junction bases outside the gene matches: 1. Germline assignment: CDR1 SGHDT and CDR2 YYEEEE. For the CDR3, the DNA is TGTGCCAGCAGCTTGGGGACAGGGGGGAATCAGCCCCAGCATTTT. It codes for CASSLGTGGNQPQHF. Combining the CDR3 with reference TRBV5-6 and TRBJ1-5 gives the whole variable domain DAGVTQSPTHLIKTRGQQVTLRCSPKSGHDTVSWYQQALGQGPQFIFQYYEEEERQRGNFPDRFSGHQFPNYSSELNVNALLLGDSALYLCASSLGTGGNQPQHFGDGTRLSIL.

The chain uses TRBV7-9 and TRBJ1-2, with a possible D match to TRBD1 (5 bases). The V end lost 3 bases, the J end lost 4 bases, and 9 bases lay between the germline ends. The germline gives CDR1 SEHNR, CDR2 FQNEAQ (reference sequence). The CDR3 totals 13 residues. CDR3 nucleotides: TGTGCCAGCAGCTTGGGGGGGAGCTATGGCTACACCTTC. Protein product: CASSLGGSYGYTF.

Worth noting for this clone: Other DNA sequences from this sample encode an identical CDR3 as well. This chain uses TRBV5-1 with TRBJ1-4; D gene uncertain. The V end lost 0 bases, the J end lost 1 base, and 4 bases lay between the germline ends. Germline V lookup: CDR1 SGHRS, CDR2 YFSETQ. This CDR3 has 14 amino acids. The CDR3 protein is CASSLGGTNEKLFF. CDR3 nucleotides: TGCGCCAGCAGCTTGGGAGGAACTAATGAAAAACTGTTTTTT.